This T cell receptor beta chain was captured in a study of cytotoxic CD8 clonotypes in ibrutinib-treated CLL. This clone was detected a few times. The CDR3 extends over 12 amino acids. Germline V gene sequence: CDR1 SGHDT, CDR2 YYEEEE. The V end lost 0 bases, the J end lost 4 bases, and 3 bases lay between the germline ends. The table came from immunoSEQ multiplex PCR; TCRdb's copy has only in-frame clones and leaves some out. Of some 350,000 clones listed, roughly two thirds are singletons. The genes are TRBV5-6 and TRBJ2-3, with D unresolved. The clonotype comes from a human donor with chronic lymphocytic leukemia. The sequencing used PBMCs, collected after 36 months of ibrutinib treatment. The CDR3 region is CASSLGSDTQYF. The CDR3 nucleotides are TGTGCCAGCAGCTTGGGTTCAGATACGCAGTATTTT.